The following is a T cell receptor beta chain sequence with its context. This specimen belongs to a study of blood T cell repertoires in COVID-19. Study as a whole: Samples taken during acute and convalescent COVID-19 were collected in the United States, Italy and Spain. PBMCs, B-cell-depleted T cells, or T cells were the source of the cDNA or gDNA that made up the material.

The CDR3 is 15 amino acids. Germline V gene sequence: CDR1 SGHRS, CDR2 YFSETQ. The V and J ends lost 0 bases and 2 bases respectively, with 12 bases between them. Authors' analysis steps: Researchers report that nucleated cell counts were estimated from reference gene primer amplification. TCRdb's copy holds only in-frame clones and misses some; the assay was immunoSEQ multiplex PCR. V, J and clone size reflect that table, while D and trimming were determined from the DNA. The data contain about 220,000 clones, about nine tenths of them singletons. This receptor was taken from a man aged 35 to 55 with acute or convalescent COVID-19. The chain couples TRBV5-1 to TRBJ2-7; D is perhaps TRBD2 (6 bases). Sequences were obtained from peripheral blood. CDR3 protein: CASSLGTSRAYEQYF. CDR3 DNA: TGCGCCAGCAGCTTGGGTACTAGCCGCGCCTACGAGCAGTACTTC.